Each of the 18 T cell receptor beta chains below was sequenced from the same sample in a study of shared clonotypes between healthy human individuals. The repertoire was sequenced with immunoSEQ multiplex PCR; TCRdb's copy has only in-frame clones and lacks some. The sample records more than 400,000 clones, roughly 95% being singletons. Sequenced input: naive CD4+ T cells sorted from blood. The subset: CD45RA+ positively selected. These receptor sequences come from a woman aged 30 to 39 in good health.

The CDR3 loop is CASSPYHPGAGEQYF. CDR3 coding DNA: TGTGCCAGCTCACCATACCATCCGGGGGCTGGCGAGCAGTACTTC. The rearrangement uses TRBV18 and TRBJ2-7; D assignment may be TRBD1 or TRBD2 (6 bases each). Germline CDR1 KGHSH, CDR2 LQKENI. This CDR3 has 15 amino acids. Trimming removed 2 bases at V and 6 bases at J, with 17 bases between.

This chain joins TRBV5-4 and TRBJ2-5, with 9 bases matching TRBD1. The CDR3 contains 14 residues. V lost 0 bases, J lost 3 bases, and 0 bases stayed unmatched. Per the germline V gene, CDR1 is SGHNT and CDR2 is YYREEE (reference sequence). CDR3 coding DNA: TGTGCCAGCAGCTTGGGACAGGGGGAAGAGACCCAGTACTTC. Encoded protein: CASSLGQGEETQYF. The variable domain in full, completed from reference TRBV5-4 and TRBJ2-5, reads ETGVTQSPTHLIKTRGQQVTLRCSSQSGHNTVSWYQQALGQGPQFIFQYYREEENGRGNFPPRFSGLQFPNYSSELNVNALELDDSALYLCASSLGQGEETQYFGPGTRLLVL.

This chain uses TRBV28 with TRBJ2-7, with D uncertain. Germline V gene data show CDR1 as MDHEN and CDR2 as SYDVKM. The V gene lost 4 bases and the J gene lost 3 bases, with 16 bases spanning the gap. This CDR3 region has 15 residues. CDR3 region: CASSSPTGIIYEQYF. The CDR3 DNA reads as TGTGCCAGCAGTTCCCCGACCGGAATAATCTACGAGCAGTACTTC.

V is TRBV11-2 and J is TRBJ2-5; D is perhaps TRBD2 (6 bases). The DNA end is a closer match to TRBJ2-7, so the J assignment may be wrong. The CDR3 runs 16 residues. CDR1 is SGHAT, CDR2 FQNNGV, per germline. The chain's CDR3 is CASSSLGGPSSYEQYF. In DNA form, the CDR3 reads TGTGCCAGCAGCTCCCTCGGAGGGCCTAGTTCCTACGAGCAGTACTTC.

The chain couples TRBV7-9 to TRBJ1-1, with 8 bases matching TRBD1. Germline CDR1 is SEHNR and CDR2 is FQNEAQ (reference sequence). Germline trimming cut 8 bases from V and 8 bases from J; bases unmatched to any gene: 7. The CDR3 totals 12 residues. CDR3 bases: TGTGCCAGCTCCCTTACAGGGGGAGAAGCTTTCTTT. Translated: CASSLTGGEAFF.

The chain carries TRBV19 and TRBJ2-1, with 12 positions matching TRBD2. The CDR3 runs 17 residues. V shed 0 bases and J 5 bases; nucleotides not matched to a gene: 5. Germline V gives CDR1 LNHDA, CDR2 SQIVND (reference sequence). This CDR3 reads CASSIDRGLAGHNEQFF. The CDR3 DNA is TGTGCCAGTAGTATAGATAGAGGACTAGCGGGACACAATGAGCAGTTCTTC.

The V call is TRBV14, the J call TRBJ1-1; 8 nucleotides agree with TRBD1. Trimming at V came to 3 bases and at J to 5 bases, leaving 17 bases not matched to a gene. This CDR3 is 18 amino acids long. CDR1 and CDR2 from the germline V gene are SGHDN and FVKESK. In DNA, the CDR3 is TGTGCCAGCAGCCACTCGTTTCCAGGGGGCGTATTGGGGACTGAAGCTTTCTTT. This gives the protein CASSHSFPGGVLGTEAFF.

The chain joins TRBV5-5 to TRBJ1-2; a possible D gene is TRBD1 (5 bases). Germline V gene sequence: CDR1 SGHKS, CDR2 YYEKEE (reference sequence). The ends were cut back, 0 bases at V and 2 bases at J, with 5 bases in the middle. CDR3 length: 13 amino acids. The CDR3 DNA reads TGTGCCAGCAGCTTGGGGGGCAACTATGGCTACACCTTC. This encodes CASSLGGNYGYTF.

The chain combines TRBV28 with TRBJ1-5, with D possibly matching TRBD1 (5 bases). The CDR3 is made up of 16 amino acids. The germline V gene has CDR1 MDHEN and CDR2 SYDVKM. V was pared by 4 bases and J by 1 base, with 14 bases between. This chain's CDR3 is CASSSTGLISNQPQHF. In nucleotides, the CDR3 is TGTGCCAGCAGTTCAACGGGACTGATAAGCAATCAGCCCCAGCATTTT.

The chain employs TRBV29-1 and TRBJ2-7; D unresolved. The CDR3 is 10 residues long. The V and J ends lost 5 bases and 4 bases respectively, with 6 bases between them. Germline V gives CDR1 SQVTM, CDR2 ANQGSEA. The CDR3 coding sequence is TGCAGCGTTAGGGATTACGAGCAGTACTTC. Its protein product is CSVRDYEQYF.

The J gene is TRBJ2-5, the V gene TRBV7-9, with 7 bases fitting TRBD2. Near its end, the DNA agrees better with TRBJ2-7, so the J call may be wrong. CDR1 is SEHNR and CDR2 is FQNEAQ in the germline V gene (reference sequence). This CDR3 has 13 residues. The CDR3 nucleotides read TGTGCCAGCAGCTTAGATGGCGGGAGCGAGCAGTACTTC. This codes for CASSLDGGSEQYF.

The chain links TRBV28 to TRBJ1-5; D perhaps matches TRBD1 (6 bases). Trimming pared 5 bases from V and 7 bases from J, leaving 18 bases between. The CDR3 contains 15 residues. Germline-derived CDR1 and CDR2 are MDHEN and SYDVKM. The CDR3, as DNA: TGTGCCAGCAGTCCCCCCAACCAGGGGCCCCAGCCCCAGCATTTT. The encoded protein is CASSPPNQGPQPQHF.

This rearrangement joins TRBV5-1 to TRBJ2-5; tentative D call: TRBD1 (6 bases). Trimming cost V 1 base and J 0 bases, with 10 bases left between them. This CDR3 contains 15 residues. Per germline, CDR1 SGHRS and CDR2 YFSETQ. The CDR3 nucleotides are TGCGCCAGCAGCTTGTTACAGGGTAACCAAGAGACCCAGTACTTC. It is translated as CASSLLQGNQETQYF.

This sequence joins TRBV7-9 and TRBJ1-1, with 7 bases aligning to TRBD1. CDR3 length: 15 residues. Trimming at V came to 7 bases and at J to 0 bases, leaving 8 bases not matched to a gene. CDR1 is SEHNR and CDR2 is FQNEAQ in the germline V gene (reference sequence). CDR3 nucleotides: TGTGCCAGCACCAAACCGGGACAGCTGAACACTGAAGCTTTCTTT. Protein product: CASTKPGQLNTEAFF.

This rearrangement joins TRBV7-9 to TRBJ1-3, with 7 positions matching TRBD1. Germline V gene lookup returns CDR1 SEHNR and CDR2 FQNEAQ (reference sequence). V gave up 5 bases and J gave up 2 bases; unmatched junction bases: 9. The CDR3 is 16 amino acids. DNA of the CDR3: TGTGCCAGCAGCCCAATGGGACAGATGGCTGGAAACACCATATATTTT. This codes for CASSPMGQMAGNTIYF.

The chain has TRBV19 and TRBJ2-7, with D unresolved. Per germline, CDR1 LNHDA and CDR2 SQIVND (reference sequence). The V end lost 8 bases, the J end lost 3 bases, and 8 bases lay between the germline ends. The CDR3 totals 11 residues. This CDR3 reads CASRSLYEQYF. CDR3 in DNA: TGTGCCAGTCGAAGCCTCTACGAGCAGTACTTC.

The chain uses TRBV6-1 and TRBJ2-7, with D maybe TRBD1 (5 bases). Looked up from germline, CDR1 is MNHNS and CDR2 is SASEGT. The CDR3 spans 16 residues. V was shortened by 3 bases and J by 0 bases, with 15 bases between the two germline ends. As DNA, the CDR3 is TGTGCCAGCAGTGAGAGTGACAGAACATTCTCCTACGAGCAGTACTTC. Protein: CASSESDRTFSYEQYF.

This clone was counted between two and nine times. This CDR3 is CASRERGEQYF. The CDR3 DNA sequence: TGTGCCAGCAGGGAACGGGGGGAGCAGTACTTC. The V gene is TRBV11-2, the J gene TRBJ2-7, with D tentatively TRBD2 (6 bases). Per the germline V gene, CDR1 is SGHAT and CDR2 is FQNNGV. This CDR3 region has 11 residues. Trimming stripped 6 bases from V and 7 bases from J, with 10 bases between.